This section outlines one T cell receptor (beta chain) sequence together with its context. With V trimmed by 3 bases and J by 6 bases, 5 bases remained unmatched. Germline CDR1 reads KGHSH; CDR2 reads LQKENI. The CDR3 is made up of 15 amino acids. This entry comes from a study of blood T cell repertoires in COVID-19. Study-wide background: The origin of the acute and convalescent COVID-19 samples was the United States, Italy and Spain.

TCRdb's copy holds only in-frame clones and misses some; the assay was immunoSEQ multiplex PCR. This table holds around 250,000 clones, roughly 85% found once. Participant ages covered roughly 18 to 89 years across 24 US areas. Participants had their cohort set by participant-reported clinical history. The study counted Cohort 3 donors as recovered given two negative PCRs, clearance, or symptom resolution. The chain joins TRBV18 to TRBJ1-6, with 7 bases lining up with TRBD1. The origin of this receptor is a woman between 50 and 59 years old who had recovered from COVID-19. The specimen was PBMCs or T cells enriched from blood (not recorded which). The CDR3 reads CASSPRGTVNSPLHF. For the CDR3, the DNA is TGTGCCAGCTCACCGCGCGGGACAGTTAATTCACCCCTCCACTTT.